A single sample is the source of the 22 T cell receptor beta chains below, sequenced in a study of regulatory T cells in long-lasting Graves disease. Building the TCR beta libraries relied on iRepertoire HTBI primers, and CDR3 regions underwent Arm-PCR. TCRdb itself ran the multiplex PCR reads through MiXCR, one entry per CDR3 protein. The sample holds 550,000 or so distinct CDR3 sequences, 12% seen once. As for time point: newly diagnosed GD, antithyroid drugs for less than 3 months. Researchers made the TCR library from RNA that was extracted from PBMCs. The data were also submitted as part of a second study, on T cells in Graves' hyperthyroidism and ophthalmopathy.

Specimen: peripheral blood mononuclear cells (PBMCs), collected at new diagnosis, from a patient treated with antithyroid drugs. These receptors came from a woman aged 25 to 39 with Graves disease.

This clonotype was seen only a few times. The V call is TRBV7-6, the J call TRBJ2-5; TRBD1 is a possible D gene (6 bases). This CDR3 has 15 residues. CDR1 SGHVS and CDR2 FNYEAQ come from the germline V gene. V was trimmed by 5 bases and J by 3 bases, leaving 16 bases between them. CDR3 protein: CASSRVTGSKETQYF. Written as DNA, the CDR3 is TGTGCCAGCAGCCGCGTGACAGGATCCAAAGAGACCCAGTACTTC.

This clonotype was counted ten times or more. V is TRBV20-1 and J is TRBJ2-3, with unresolved D. This CDR3 has 14 residues. Germline V gives CDR1 DFQATT, CDR2 SNEGSKA (reference sequence). V dropped 8 bases and J dropped 6 bases, with 21 bases sitting between them. CDR3 protein: CSTKGGKTVDTQYF. CDR3 DNA: TGCAGTACTAAGGGCGGCAAAACCGTCGATACGCAGTATTTT.

This clonotype was recorded at least ten times. The rearrangement uses TRBV19 and TRBJ2-1, with TRBD1 matching over 11 bases. J gave up 6 bases and V 5 bases, and 9 bases lay outside the gene matches. The CDR3 spans 16 residues. Per germline, CDR1 LNHDA and CDR2 SQIVND (reference sequence). CDR3 sequence (DNA): TGTGCCAGTAGTCGTCGCGGGACAGGGGGGACCAATGAGCAGTTCTTC. Encoded protein: CASSRRGTGGTNEQFF.

This clonotype showed up many times. This chain uses TRBV2 with TRBJ1-6, with 8 bases identical to TRBD1. Germline V gene data show CDR1 as SNHLY and CDR2 as FYNNEI. J gave up 0 bases and V 8 bases, and 6 bases lay outside the gene matches. The CDR3 runs to 16 residues. CDR3 amino acids: CASGRQGSSYNSPLHF. The CDR3 DNA is TGTGCCAGCGGGAGACAGGGGAGCTCCTATAATTCACCCCTCCACTTT.

This clonotype has a handful of counts. The J gene is TRBJ2-4, the V gene TRBV2, with 11 nucleotides matching TRBD2. The DNA end lines up better with TRBJ2-7; the J call may be wrong. The CDR3 length is 14 residues. The germline V gene encodes CDR1 SNHLY and CDR2 FYNNEI. This chain's CDR3 is CASRVAGGLHEQYF. CDR3 bases: TGTGCCAGCAGGGTAGCGGGAGGGCTCCACGAGCAGTACTTC.

This clonotype has a handful of counts. The chain couples TRBV29-1 to TRBJ1-2, with no clear D. V gave up 2 bases and J gave up 5 bases, with 12 bases separating them. The germline CDR1 and CDR2 sequences are SQVTM and ANQGSEA. The CDR3 spans 13 residues. The CDR3 bases are TGCAGCGTTGAATTGGGGATGGGGTATGGCTACACCTTC. Translated: CSVELGMGYGYTF.

The rearrangement uses TRBV27 and TRBJ1-5; D call uncertain. The CDR3 totals 14 residues. Germline V gene sequence: CDR1 MNHEY, CDR2 SMNVEV (reference sequence). With 5 bases removed from V and 7 bases from J, the gap between germline ends came to 15 bases. The CDR3 protein is CASSPRERGQPQHF. The CDR3 bases are TGTGCCAGCAGTCCCCGGGAACGTGGGCAGCCCCAGCATTTT.

This clonotype was recorded many times. This chain uses TRBV27 with TRBJ2-5; 7 bases fit TRBD2. Germline assignment: CDR1 MNHEY and CDR2 SMNVEV (reference sequence). V dropped 1 base and J dropped 4; count of bases not matched to a gene: 6. This CDR3 is 15 amino acids long. DNA of the CDR3: TGTGCCAGCAGTTTATGGGCTAGCGGCTCAGAGACCCAGTACTTC. Translation: CASSLWASGSETQYF.

This clonotype was seen at least ten times. J is TRBJ1-6 and V is TRBV19; TRBD1 is a possible D gene (5 bases). Germline-derived CDR1 and CDR2 are LNHDA and SQIVND (reference sequence). The CDR3 has 15 amino acids. V dropped 7 bases and J dropped 10 bases, with 20 bases sitting between them. In DNA, the CDR3 is TGTGCCAGTACCTACGCCGGGCAGGGAGGGTCACCCCTCCACTTT. Translating it yields CASTYAGQGGSPLHF.

This clonotype has a count of ten or more. The chain recombines TRBV10-3 with TRBJ2-3; 8 positions match TRBD2. V was pared by 5 bases and J by 6 bases, with 4 bases of the junction left unmatched. Germline assignment: CDR1 ENHRY and CDR2 SYGVKD. The CDR3 runs 13 residues. CDR3 sequence (DNA): TGTGCCATCAGTAGCGGGGGTCAGGATACGCAGTATTTT. This gives the protein CAISSGGQDTQYF.

The rearrangement uses TRBV20-1 and TRBJ1-2; 7 bases agree with TRBD1. Germline assignment: CDR1 DFQATT and CDR2 SNEGSKA (reference sequence). The CDR3 has 13 amino acids. V gave up 6 bases and J gave up 0 bases; unmatched junction bases: 4. The CDR3 here is CSATGQTNYGYTF. DNA of the CDR3: TGCAGTGCGACGGGACAGACTAACTATGGCTACACCTTC.

At least ten counts were recorded for this clonotype. The chain joins TRBV2 to TRBJ1-2, with no clear D. The CDR3 runs to 15 residues. Trimming removed 0 bases from V and 4 bases from J, with 12 bases in between. Germline values: CDR1 SNHLY, CDR2 FYNNEI. The CDR3: CASSEAIRSLYGYTF. The CDR3 DNA reads TGTGCCAGCAGTGAAGCTATCAGGAGCCTCTATGGCTACACCTTC.

There are many counts of this clonotype. The genes are TRBV2 and TRBJ2-3; D not resolved. The CDR3 covers 15 residues. Germline lookup yields CDR1 SNHLY and CDR2 FYNNEI. V was clipped by 4 bases and J by 3 bases, with 14 bases between them. The CDR3 is CASSVARMGTDTQYF. The CDR3 nucleotides are TGTGCCAGCAGTGTAGCCCGGATGGGGACAGATACGCAGTATTTT.

This clonotype occurred many times. This chain links TRBV7-8 with TRBJ2-1; 7 nucleotides align to TRBD2. Looked up from germline, CDR1 is SGHVS and CDR2 is FQNEAQ. The J segment lost 4 bases and the V segment lost 6 bases, leaving 9 bases of the junction unmatched. CDR3 length equals 15 residues. CDR3 nucleotides: TGTGCCAGCAGGCCTATAGCGGGTGTTTACAATGAGCAGTTCTTC. Protein sequence: CASRPIAGVYNEQFF.

The sample holds a few counts of this clonotype. The chain carries TRBV9 and TRBJ2-1; 9 bases fit TRBD2. Germline V CDR1 and CDR2: SGDLS, YYNGEE. The CDR3 is 15 residues long. With V trimmed by 4 bases and J by 5 bases, 7 bases remained unmatched. The CDR3 sequence is CASSYSGRLNNEQFF. The CDR3 DNA is TGTGCCAGCAGCTACAGCGGGAGGCTTAACAATGAGCAGTTCTTC.

This chain joins TRBV27 and TRBJ2-7; D perhaps matches TRBD1 (5 bases). This CDR3 comprises 12 residues. Trimming pared 5 bases from V and 5 bases from J, leaving 10 bases between. The germline V gene encodes CDR1 MNHEY and CDR2 SMNVEV (reference sequence). The CDR3 reads CASSPGYHEQYF. The CDR3 DNA follows: TGTGCCAGCAGTCCAGGGTACCACGAGCAGTACTTC.

This clonotype has at least ten counts. As DNA, the CDR3 is TGTGCCAGCAGCCCAAAGGGGGTGGGACAGAAAAGAGAAAAACTGTTTTTT. This sequence encodes CASSPKGVGQKREKLFF. The rearrangement uses TRBV2 and TRBJ1-4; 7 bases match TRBD1. V dropped 6 bases and J dropped 8; count of bases not matched to a gene: 18. Per the germline V gene, CDR1 is SNHLY and CDR2 is FYNNEI. CDR3 length equals 17 residues.

J is TRBJ2-7 and V is TRBV4-2, with 9 bases fitting TRBD2. The CDR3 runs 17 residues. Germline V gene lookup returns CDR1 LGHNA and CDR2 YNFKEQ. With V trimmed by 0 bases and J by 3 bases, 9 bases remained unmatched. In DNA, the CDR3 is TGTGCCAGCAGCCAAGAGGACCTAGCGGGACCCTTCTACGAGCAGTACTTC. Protein: CASSQEDLAGPFYEQYF.

To note about this clonotype: A much larger clone differs from this one at a single base, so this may be a read error. The chain employs TRBV7-8 and TRBJ2-1, with 7 bases identical to TRBD2. This CDR3 comprises 14 residues. Germline V CDR1 and CDR2: SGHVS, FQNEAQ. J was trimmed by 7 bases and V by 5 bases; bases with no gene match: 8. The CDR3 here is CASSQGLGMNEQFF. The CDR3 coding sequence is TGTGCCAGCAGCCAAGGACTAGGGATGAATGAGCAGTTCTTC.

As regards this clonotype: A read error may explain this, as a much larger clone is one base away. The chain joins TRBV6-2 or TRBV6-3 to TRBJ2-1; 8 positions agree with TRBD2. The ends lost 0 bases at V and 10 bases at J; junction bases unmatched: 17. The CDR3 runs 18 residues. Germline loops: CDR1 MNHEY, CDR2 SVGEGT. The CDR3 sequence is CASSYSLRAGGGPREQFF. Written as DNA, the CDR3 is TGTGCCAGCAGTTACTCTTTGCGGGCGGGAGGAGGTCCGCGGGAGCAGTTCTTC.

The sample holds many counts of this clonotype. The V call is TRBV4-1, the J call TRBJ1-1; TRBD1 agrees at 8 bases. V trimming: 2 bases; J trimming: 7 bases; junction bases outside the gene matches: 12. Germline CDR1 and CDR2: MGHRA and YSYEKL. This CDR3 is built from 16 residues. In nucleotides, the CDR3 is TGCGCCAGCAGCCAACGGCGACAGGGGTCCCGTGGTGAAGCTTTCTTT. Amino acids: CASSQRRQGSRGEAFF.

The chain links TRBV6-1 to TRBJ1-1; no definite D call. With 3 bases removed from V and 0 bases from J, the gap between germline ends came to 8 bases. The V gene's germline CDR1 is MNHNS and CDR2 SASEGT. The CDR3 spans 14 residues. CDR3 residues: CASSEIGMNTEAFF. For the CDR3, the DNA is TGTGCCAGCAGTGAGATCGGGATGAACACTGAAGCTTTCTTT.